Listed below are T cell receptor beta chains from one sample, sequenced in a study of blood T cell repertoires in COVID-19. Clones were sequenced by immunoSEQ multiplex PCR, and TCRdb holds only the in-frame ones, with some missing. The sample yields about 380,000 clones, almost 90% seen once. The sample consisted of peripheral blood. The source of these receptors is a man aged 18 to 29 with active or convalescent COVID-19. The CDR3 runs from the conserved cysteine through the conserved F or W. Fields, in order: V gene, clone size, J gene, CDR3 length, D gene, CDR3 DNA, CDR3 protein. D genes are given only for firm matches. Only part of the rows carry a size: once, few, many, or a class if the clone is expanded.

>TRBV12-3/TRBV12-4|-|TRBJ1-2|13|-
TGTGCCAGCAGTCAAGGAGGATACTATGGCTACACCTTC
CASSQGGYYGYTF
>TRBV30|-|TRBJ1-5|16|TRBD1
TGTGCCTGGAGTTACCGGGACAGGGGCTTCAATCAGCCCCAGCATTTT
CAWSYRDRGFNQPQHF
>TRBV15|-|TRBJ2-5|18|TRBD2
TGTGCCACCAGCAGAGATATCGGGGCGGGAGCGGGCCAAGAGACCCAGTACTTC
CATSRDIGAGAGQETQYF
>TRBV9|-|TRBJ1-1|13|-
TGTGCCAGCAGCGTAGTAGACAGAAGTGAAGCTTTCTTT
CASSVVDRSEAFF
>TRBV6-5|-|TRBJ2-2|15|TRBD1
TGTGCCAGCAGACTACAGGGGCTAAAGACCGGGGAGCTGTTTTTT
CASRLQGLKTGELFF
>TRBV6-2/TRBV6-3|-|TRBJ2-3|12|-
TGTGCCAGCAGTTACCCCGGGTTGACGCAGTATTTT
CASSYPGLTQYF
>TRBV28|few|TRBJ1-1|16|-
TGTGCCAGCAGACTGTCCGGGGGGCGACGGAACACTGAAGCTTTCTTT
CASRLSGGRRNTEAFF
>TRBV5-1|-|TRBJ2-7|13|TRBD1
TGCGCCAGTCAGTCGACAGGGGACTACGAGCAGTACTTC
CASQSTGDYEQYF
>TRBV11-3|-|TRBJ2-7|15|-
TGTGCCAGCAGCCCCTCGACAGGATTGACCTACGAGCAGTACTTC
CASSPSTGLTYEQYF
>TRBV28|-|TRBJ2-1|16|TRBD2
TGTGCCAGCAGCAATGGGGGACTAGCGGGCCGAAATGAGCAGTTCTTC
CASSNGGLAGRNEQFF
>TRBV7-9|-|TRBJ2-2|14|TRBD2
TGTGCCAGCTCTGGCGGGAGGGCCCCCGGGGAGCTGTTTTTT
CASSGGRAPGELFF
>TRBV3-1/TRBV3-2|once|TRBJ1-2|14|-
TGTGCCAGCAGCCAAGGACAGAGAAACTATGGCTACACCTTC
CASSQGQRNYGYTF
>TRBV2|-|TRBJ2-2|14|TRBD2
TGTGCCAGCAATCGACTAGCGGGGACCGGGGAGCTGTTTTTT
CASNRLAGTGELFF
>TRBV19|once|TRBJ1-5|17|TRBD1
TGTGCCAGTAGTATAGGGGACAGGGTTTATAGCAATCAGCCCCAGCATTTT
CASSIGDRVYSNQPQHF
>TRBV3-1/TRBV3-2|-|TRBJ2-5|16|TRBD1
TGTGCCAGCAGCTTGCGGGACAGGGGGCTTCGGGAGACCCAGTACTTC
CASSLRDRGLRETQYF
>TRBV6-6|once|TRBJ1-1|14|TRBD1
TGTGCCAGCAGTATTACAGGGGGCGAGGCTGAAGCTTTCTTT
CASSITGGEAEAFF
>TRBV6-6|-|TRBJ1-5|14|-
TGTGCCAGCAGCCCCCGGGATAGCAATCAGCCCCAGCATTTT
CASSPRDSNQPQHF
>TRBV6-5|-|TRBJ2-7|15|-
TGTGCCAGCAGGACATTTGACAGTTCCTCCTACGAGCAGTACTTC
CASRTFDSSSYEQYF
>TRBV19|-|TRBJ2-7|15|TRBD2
TGTGCCAGTAGTATCTTCTCTAGCGGGTCGTACGAGCAGTACTTC
CASSIFSSGSYEQYF
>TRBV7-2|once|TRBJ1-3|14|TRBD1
TGTGCCAGCAGCTACAGGGGGGCTGGAAACACCATATATTTT
CASSYRGAGNTIYF
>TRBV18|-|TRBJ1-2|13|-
TGTGCCAGCTCCCGGTCAGGGGAGTATGGCTACACCTTC
CASSRSGEYGYTF
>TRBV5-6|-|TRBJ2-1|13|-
TGTGCCAGCAGCTTCGGGGGTTACAATGAGCAGTTCTTC
CASSFGGYNEQFF
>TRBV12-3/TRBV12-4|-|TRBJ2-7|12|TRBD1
TGTGCCAGCAGTTTAGGGGACAGGGCCTTTCACTTC
CASSLGDRAFHF
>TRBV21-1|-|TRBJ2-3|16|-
TGTGCCAGCAGTCCGGTGGGGACTAGCGACACAGATACGCAGTATTTT
CASSPVGTSDTDTQYF
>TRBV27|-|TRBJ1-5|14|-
TGTGCCAGCAACAGCGGTGAAGGCAATCAGCCCCAGCATTTT
CASNSGEGNQPQHF
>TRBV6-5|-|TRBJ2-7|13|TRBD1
TGTGCCAGCAGTAAGGACAGGACCTACGAGCAGTACTTC
CASSKDRTYEQYF
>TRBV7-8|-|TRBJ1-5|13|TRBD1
TGTGCCAGCAGCGAGACAGGGGGGCAGCCCCAGCATTTT
CASSETGGQPQHF
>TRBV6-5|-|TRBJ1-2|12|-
TGTGCCAGCAGCCCGGGAGATTATGGCTACACCTTC
CASSPGDYGYTF
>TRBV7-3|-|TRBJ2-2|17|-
TGTGCCAGCAGTCCCACTATAGCGGTCGCGAACACCGGGGAGCTGTTTTTT
CASSPTIAVANTGELFF
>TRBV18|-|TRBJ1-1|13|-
TGTGCCAGCTCACCCCAGTTGAACACTGAAGCTTTCTTT
CASSPQLNTEAFF
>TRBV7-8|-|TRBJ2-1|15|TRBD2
TGTGCCAGCAGCTGGCGGGAGAACCGCTACAATGAGCAGTTCTTC
CASSWRENRYNEQFF
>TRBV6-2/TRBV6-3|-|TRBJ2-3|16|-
TGTGCCAGCAGTTATAATCCGAGTCGACAGTCAGATACGCAGTATTTT
CASSYNPSRQSDTQYF
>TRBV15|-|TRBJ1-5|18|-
TGTGCCACCAGCAGAGTCCCGGGACACCTCTATAGCAATCAGCCCCAGCATTTT
CATSRVPGHLYSNQPQHF
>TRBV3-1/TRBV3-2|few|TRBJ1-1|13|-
TGTGCCAGCAGCCGTTACAGGGACACTGAAGCTTTCTTT
CASSRYRDTEAFF
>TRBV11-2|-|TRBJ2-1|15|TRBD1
TGTGCCAGCAGCTGGGGGACAGGGGAAAACAATGAGCAGTTCTTC
CASSWGTGENNEQFF
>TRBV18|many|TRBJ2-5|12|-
TGTGCCAGCTCGGGGCAGTGGGAGACCCAGTACTTC
CASSGQWETQYF
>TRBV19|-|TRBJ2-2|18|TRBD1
TGTGCCAGTAGTATAAAGAGATTCAGGGGGCCGAGCACCGGGGAGCTGTTTTTT
CASSIKRFRGPSTGELFF
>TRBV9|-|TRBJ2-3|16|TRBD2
TGTGCCAGCAGCAGAGCGAGGGCTAGCGGCCCAGATACGCAGTATTTT
CASSRARASGPDTQYF
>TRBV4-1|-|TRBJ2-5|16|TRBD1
TGCGCCAGCAGCTCCCTTGGGGCAGGGGGCAGAGAGACCCAGTACTTC
CASSSLGAGGRETQYF